The text below deals with one T cell receptor beta chain. Generated by immunoSEQ multiplex PCR, the TCRdb table keeps only in-frame clones and is missing some. The sample has about 250,000 clones; about nine tenths are singletons. The sample is drawn from a study of blood T cell repertoires in COVID-19. This CDR3 region has 16 residues. CDR1 and CDR2 from the germline V gene are MNHEY and SMNVEV (reference sequence). Trimming removed 7 bases from V and 4 bases from J; junction bases left unmatched: 11. Participants were placed into cohorts based on the clinical history they reported. This chain links TRBV27 with TRBJ2-2; the match to TRBD1 covers 8 bases. Sequences were obtained from PBMCs or T cells enriched from blood (not recorded which). This receptor was taken from a woman aged 30 to 39 with acute COVID-19. The CDR3 loop is CASTSTGASRTGELFF. In DNA, the CDR3 is TGTGCCAGCACCTCGACAGGGGCTAGTCGCACCGGGGAGCTGTTTTTT.